This T cell receptor (beta chain) was captured by sequencing in a study of T cells after yellow fever vaccination. TCRdb reprocessed the 5' RACE reads with MiXCR, giving one entry per CDR3 protein. The table has about 69,000 distinct CDR3 sequences, 5.5% to 7.5% seen once; the top ten hold less than 2.5%. Only a few counts were recorded for this clonotype. Germline V lookup: CDR1 MDHEN, CDR2 SYDVKM. CDR3 size: 12 residues. V lost 5 bases to trimming and J lost 4 bases, with 8 bases between them. The clonotype comes from a young man who received the YFV17D yellow fever vaccine. The rearrangement joins TRBV28 to TRBJ1-2, with unresolved D. Specimen: CD4+ T cells sorted from PBMCs, collected roughly 14 days after the first yellow fever vaccination. This CDR3 reads CASSLGSYGYTF. The CDR3 DNA sequence: TGTGCCAGCAGTCTTGGGTCCTATGGCTACACCTTC.